The clone carrying this T cell receptor beta chain was picked up many times. Its specificity is unknown. This entry comes from a study of T-cell reconstitution after alpha-beta-depleted transplantation in children. Points from the study as a whole: Several hundred graft clones that had expanded were reportedly the source of alpha-beta T cells about two months after transplant.

It was with unique molecular identifiers that the TCRbeta library was prepared. MiXCR, run by TCRdb on the PCR reads, gives a single entry per CDR3 protein. The sample contains roughly 20,000 distinct CDR3 sequences, roughly 13% of which appear only once. This sample comprised PBMCs, mostly from graft donor cells, obtained 60 days after TCRalphabeta/CD19-depleted stem cell transplant. The sequence was obtained from a female patient aged 2-9 years who had a stem cell transplant for congenital amegakaryocytic thrombocytopenia, so the T cells may come from the graft donor.

CDR3 sequence reads: CASSSGQYQETQYF. Written as DNA, the CDR3 is TGCGCCAGCAGCTCGGGACAGTACCAAGAGACCCAGTACTTC. The chain employs TRBV5-1 and TRBJ2-5, with 7 bases lining up with TRBD1. V dropped 3 bases and J dropped 0; count of bases not matched to a gene: 2. This CDR3 region has 14 residues. Germline V gene sequence: CDR1 SGHRS, CDR2 YFSETQ. The complete variable domain, with remaining parts taken from reference TRBV5-1 and TRBJ2-5, reads KAGVTQTPRYLIKTRGQQVTLSCSPISGHRSVSWYQQTPGQGLQFLFEYFSETQRNKGNFPGRFSGRQFSNSRSEMNVSTLELGDSALYLCASSSGQYQETQYFGPGTRLLVL.